Below, one TCR beta chain is given with its context. No cognate antigen has been identified for it. No base-level quality is on record; no much larger clone is a single base apart. This sample is drawn from a study of Ad26.COV2.S vaccination and SARS-CoV-2 variants (dated by TCRdb to 2020 to 2023). For the wider study: Donors in the vaccine arm were drawn from COV1001, a phase I-IIa trial of Ad26.COV2.S in healthy adults that was multicentre, randomized, double-blind and placebo-controlled. Ad26.COV2.S was given intramuscularly at 5x10^10 or 1x10^11 viral particles, as a single shot or as two shots 56 days apart. Sequencing of the TCRbeta repertoire served to evaluate the specificity and breadth of SARS-CoV-2-reactive T cell receptors following Ad26.COV2.S vaccination. A total of about 30 samples were included in the TCR-sequenced set, comprising around 19 Ad26.COV2.S vaccine recipients, 5 placebo recipients and 8 SARS-CoV-2 convalescent individuals. Trial participants were randomized into five groups of five, in which low-dose or high-dose Ad26.COV2.S was given once or twice, or placebo was given on both occasions. Blinding of investigators to trial group allocation was maintained during experiments and outcome assessment. Results and caveats for the whole study, not just this receptor: Vaccine and placebo recipients had comparable non-spike TCR breadth, which fits with the vaccine containing only spike. Ad26.COV2.S recipients had higher spike-specific TCR breadth than placebo recipients (P = 0.0014). The authors noted that total T cell responses may have been underestimated by the TCR breadth and depth analyses. The study lacked the statistical power to compare responses across vaccine doses or regimens. After vaccination, spike-specific CD8+ and CD4+ T cell responses were reported to show substantial breadth.

CDR1 and CDR2 are read off the germline V gene as SGHDT and YYEEEE. V is cut by 0 bases and J by 7 bases, and the space between the germline ends is 6 bases. Measured from the cysteine to the phenylalanine, the CDR3 is 12 residues long. CDR3 DNA is the only sequence kept; it has 36 bases, read in frame from the first base. The label giving this sample's treatment or condition can be read as: some 20 received Ad26.COV2.S at low or high dose, single or two shots; about 5 received placebo; per-sample allocation not given. Repertoires of vaccine and placebo recipients were sequenced from samples taken on day 63 after the first injection. Between 29 July and 7 August 2020, Cohort 1b enrolled some 25 adults aged 18-55 years at one site in Boston, USA. Ad26.COV2.S was a replication-incompetent adenovirus type 26 vector expressing a prefusion-stabilized SARS-CoV-2 spike protein from the original Wuhan strain.

TCRbeta CDR3 regions were sequenced with the immunoSEQ Assay. After extraction, genomic DNA underwent amplification by bias-controlled multiplex PCR, followed by high-throughput sequencing. Turning to the authors' computational methods: To quantify the absolute abundance of each unique TCRbeta CDR3 region, sequences were collapsed and filtered. Usable DNA was measured by amplifying reference genes present in all nucleated cells, and TCRbeta template counts were normalized to that usable DNA to estimate T cell fraction. Repertoire TCRs were annotated as SARS-CoV-2-specific when V gene, CDR3 amino acid sequence and J gene were exactly matched to a known reactive TCR set. The reference SARS-CoV-2 TCR set was derived from MIRA and filtered for enrichment in COVID-19-positive ImmuneCODE repertoires, a step that removed public or cross-reactive TCRs. Drawing on the MIRA antigens, annotated TCRs were analysed further at the level of specific ORF or position within ORF. Breadth was defined as the number of annotated unique rearrangements divided by the total number of unique productive rearrangements, and depth was defined as the summed frequency of the annotated unique rearrangements. Group comparisons of TCR breadth used two-sided Wilcoxon rank-sum tests. The clones in this table, taken by TCRdb from immuneACCESS, are in-frame only. Not every clone is retained; where verified, under half of the shortfall comes from an unresolved V gene, and the cause of the rest is unknown. From that table come the V and J calls and clone size; the DNA was used to work out D and trimming. The sample table holds around 380,000 clones, of which around 85% were seen once. The top ten clones comprise 3.5% of the sample.

The chain is encoded by TRBV5-6 joined to TRBJ2-3; the D assignment is uncertain and may be TRBD1 or TRBD2, with 5 bases supporting each. The starting material was peripheral blood, obtained in a trial of Ad26.COV2.S vaccine versus placebo. The sequence was obtained from a person between 18 and 59 years old who received the Ad26.COV2.S COVID-19 vaccine or a placebo. The base sequence is TGTGCCAGCAGCTTGGGGGGACATACGCAGTATTTT. It specifies CASSLGGHTQYF.